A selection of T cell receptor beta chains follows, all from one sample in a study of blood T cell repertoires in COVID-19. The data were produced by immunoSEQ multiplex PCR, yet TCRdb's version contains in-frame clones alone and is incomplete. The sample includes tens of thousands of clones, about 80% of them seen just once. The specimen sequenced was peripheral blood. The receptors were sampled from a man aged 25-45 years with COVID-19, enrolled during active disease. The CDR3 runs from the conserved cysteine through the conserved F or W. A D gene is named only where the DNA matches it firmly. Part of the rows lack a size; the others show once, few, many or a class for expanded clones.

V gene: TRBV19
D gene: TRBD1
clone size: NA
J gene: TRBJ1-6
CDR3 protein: CASSIRGERSPLHF
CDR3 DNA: TGTGCCAGTAGTATCAGGGGGGAACGGTCACCCCTCCACTTT

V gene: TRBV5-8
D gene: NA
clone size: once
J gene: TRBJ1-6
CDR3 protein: CASLRGTNSPLHF
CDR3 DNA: TGTGCCAGTCTGCGAGGAACGAATTCACCCCTCCACTTT

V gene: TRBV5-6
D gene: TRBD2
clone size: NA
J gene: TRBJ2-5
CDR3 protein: CASSLLLAGVEETQYF
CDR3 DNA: TGTGCCAGCAGCTTACTACTAGCGGGAGTCGAAGAGACCCAGTACTTC

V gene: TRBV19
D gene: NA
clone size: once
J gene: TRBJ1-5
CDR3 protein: CASSIRGRSQPQHF
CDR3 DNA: TGTGCCAGTAGTATCAGGGGTCGTTCCCAGCCCCAGCATTTT

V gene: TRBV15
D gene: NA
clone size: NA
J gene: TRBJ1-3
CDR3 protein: CATSRGGDRFSGNTIYF
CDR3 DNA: TGTGCCACCAGCAGAGGCGGTGACAGGTTCTCTGGAAACACCATATATTTT

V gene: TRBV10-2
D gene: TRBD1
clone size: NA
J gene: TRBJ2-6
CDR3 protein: CASSGRDRGPGANVLTF
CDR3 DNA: TGCGCCAGCAGTGGAAGGGACAGGGGGCCTGGGGCCAACGTCCTGACTTTC

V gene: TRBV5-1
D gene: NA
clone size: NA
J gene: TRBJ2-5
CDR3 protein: CASSLATAVGETRYF
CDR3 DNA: TGCGCCAGCAGCTTGGCGACAGCTGTCGGAGAGACCCGGTACTTC

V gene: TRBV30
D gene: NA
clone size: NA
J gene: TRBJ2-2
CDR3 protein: CAWSATNTGELFF
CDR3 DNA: TGTGCCTGGAGTGCAACTAACACCGGGGAGCTGTTTTTT

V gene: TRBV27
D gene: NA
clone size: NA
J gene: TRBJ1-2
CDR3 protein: CATALGTNTGYTF
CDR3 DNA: TGTGCCACCGCACTGGGGACAAATACCGGCTACACCTTC

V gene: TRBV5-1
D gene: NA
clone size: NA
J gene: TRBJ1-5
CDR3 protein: CASSFQGGNQPQHF
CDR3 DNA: TGCGCCAGCAGCTTTCAGGGTGGCAATCAGCCCCAGCATTTT

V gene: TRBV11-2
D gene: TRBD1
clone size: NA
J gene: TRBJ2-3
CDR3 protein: CASSSLTGLGTDTQYF
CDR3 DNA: TGTGCCAGCAGCTCCTTGACAGGGTTGGGCACAGATACGCAGTATTTT

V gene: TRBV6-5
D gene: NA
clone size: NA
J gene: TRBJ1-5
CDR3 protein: CASSIENSNQPQHF
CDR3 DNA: TGTGCCAGCAGTATTGAGAATAGCAATCAGCCCCAGCATTTT

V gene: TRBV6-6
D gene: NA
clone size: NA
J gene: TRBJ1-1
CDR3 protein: CASSYSPGGTEAFF
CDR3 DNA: TGTGCCAGCAGTTACTCGCCGGGAGGGACTGAAGCTTTCTTT

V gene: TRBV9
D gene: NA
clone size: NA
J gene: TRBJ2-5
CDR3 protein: CASSVDRVGETQYF
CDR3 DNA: TGTGCCAGCAGCGTAGACAGGGTGGGGGAGACCCAGTACTTC

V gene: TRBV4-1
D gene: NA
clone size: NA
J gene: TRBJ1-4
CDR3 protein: CASSQDPGGGATNEKLFF
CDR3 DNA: TGCGCCAGCAGCCAAGATCCTGGAGGAGGGGCAACTAATGAAAAACTGTTTTTT

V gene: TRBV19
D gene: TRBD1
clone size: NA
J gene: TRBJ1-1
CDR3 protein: CASSILGRGRPEAFF
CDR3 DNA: TGTGCCAGTAGTATATTGGGCAGGGGGAGACCTGAAGCTTTCTTT

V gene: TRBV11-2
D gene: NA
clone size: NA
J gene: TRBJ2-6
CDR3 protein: CASSHILRVSSGANVLTF
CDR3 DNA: TGTGCCAGCAGTCATATTTTGCGGGTGAGCTCTGGGGCCAACGTCCTGACTTTC

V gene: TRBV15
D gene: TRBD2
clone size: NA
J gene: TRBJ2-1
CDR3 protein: CATSRDSGGSSGEQFF
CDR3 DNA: TGTGCCACCAGCAGAGATAGTGGCGGGAGTAGTGGTGAGCAGTTCTTC

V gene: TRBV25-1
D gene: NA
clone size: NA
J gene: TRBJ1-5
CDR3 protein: CASSSGSNQPQHF
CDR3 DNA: TGTGCCAGCAGTTCGGGTAGCAATCAGCCCCAGCATTTT

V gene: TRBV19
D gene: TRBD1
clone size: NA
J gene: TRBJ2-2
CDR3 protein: CATRTGRNTGELFF
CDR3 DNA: TGTGCCACCAGGACAGGGCGGAACACCGGGGAGCTGTTTTTT

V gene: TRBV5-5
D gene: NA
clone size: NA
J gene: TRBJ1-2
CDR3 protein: CASNAGGLHYGYTF
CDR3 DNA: TGTGCCAGCAATGCGGGGGGGCTGCACTATGGCTACACCTTC

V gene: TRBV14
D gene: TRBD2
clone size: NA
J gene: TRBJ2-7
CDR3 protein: CASSRGLAGVREQYF
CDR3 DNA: TGTGCCAGCAGCCGGGGACTAGCGGGAGTTAGGGAGCAGTACTTC

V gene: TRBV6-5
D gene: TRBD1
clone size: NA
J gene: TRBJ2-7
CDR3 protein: CASSYSEGGGYEQYF
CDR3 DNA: TGTGCCAGCAGTTACTCTGAAGGGGGCGGCTACGAGCAGTACTTC

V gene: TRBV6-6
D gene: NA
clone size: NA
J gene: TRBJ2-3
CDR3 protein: CASSYPDKDTQYF
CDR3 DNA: TGTGCCAGCAGTTACCCGGACAAAGATACGCAGTATTTT

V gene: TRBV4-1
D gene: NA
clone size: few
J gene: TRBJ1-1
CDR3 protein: CASSQEGWGGSVEAFF
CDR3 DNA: TGCGCCAGCAGCCAAGAGGGTTGGGGGGGTTCGGTAGAAGCTTTCTTT

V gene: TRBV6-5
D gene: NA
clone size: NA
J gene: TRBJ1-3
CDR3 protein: CASIRGFSGNTIYF
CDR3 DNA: TGTGCCAGCATAAGGGGTTTCTCTGGAAACACCATATATTTT

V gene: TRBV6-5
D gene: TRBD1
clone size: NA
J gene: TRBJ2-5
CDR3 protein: CASRSGTGGQETQYF
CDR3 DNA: TGTGCCAGCAGATCCGGGACAGGGGGCCAAGAGACCCAGTACTTC

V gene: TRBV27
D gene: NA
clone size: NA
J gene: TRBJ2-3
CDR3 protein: CATHRGTDTQYF
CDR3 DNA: TGTGCCACCCACAGGGGCACAGATACGCAGTATTTT

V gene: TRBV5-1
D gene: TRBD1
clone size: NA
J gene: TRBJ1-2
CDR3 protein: CASSFRTGNGYTF
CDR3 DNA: TGCGCCAGCAGCTTTCGGACAGGGAATGGCTACACCTTC

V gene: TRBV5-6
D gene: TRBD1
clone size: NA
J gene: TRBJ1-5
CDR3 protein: CASSLQGSVQPQHF
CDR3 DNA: TGTGCCAGCAGCTTACAGGGGTCAGTCCAGCCCCAGCATTTT

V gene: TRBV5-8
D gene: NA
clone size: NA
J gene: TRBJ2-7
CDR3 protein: CASSLVPGSYEQYF
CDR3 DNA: TGTGCCAGCAGCTTGGTCCCGGGATCCTACGAGCAGTACTTC

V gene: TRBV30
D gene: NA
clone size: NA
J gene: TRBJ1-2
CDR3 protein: CAWSKQGVNYGYTF
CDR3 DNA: TGTGCCTGGAGTAAACAGGGAGTGAACTATGGCTACACCTTC

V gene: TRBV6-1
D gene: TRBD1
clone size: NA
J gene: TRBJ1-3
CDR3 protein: CASSETGVTLRDTIYF
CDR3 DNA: TGTGCCAGCAGTGAAACAGGGGTAACTTTAAGAGACACCATATATTTT

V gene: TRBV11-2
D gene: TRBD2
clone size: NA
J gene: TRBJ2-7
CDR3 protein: CASSLSSQGGHYEQYF
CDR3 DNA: TGTGCCAGCAGCTTAAGTTCGCAGGGAGGGCACTACGAGCAGTACTTC

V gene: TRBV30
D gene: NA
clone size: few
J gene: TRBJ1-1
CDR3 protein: CAWSVRVTEAFF
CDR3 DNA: TGTGCCTGGAGTGTACGAGTAACTGAAGCTTTCTTT

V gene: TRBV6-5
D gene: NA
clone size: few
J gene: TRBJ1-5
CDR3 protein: CATAGRNQPQHF
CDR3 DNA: TGTGCCACGGCAGGGCGGAATCAGCCCCAGCATTTT

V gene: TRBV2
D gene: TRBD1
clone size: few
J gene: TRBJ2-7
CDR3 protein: CASSRQGTYEQYF
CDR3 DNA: TGTGCCAGCAGTCGACAGGGAACCTACGAGCAGTACTTC

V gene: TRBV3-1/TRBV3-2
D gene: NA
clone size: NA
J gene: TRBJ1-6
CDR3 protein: CASSPGPGGDSPLHF
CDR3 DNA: TGTGCCAGCAGCCCCGGACCAGGCGGGGATTCACCCCTCCACTTT

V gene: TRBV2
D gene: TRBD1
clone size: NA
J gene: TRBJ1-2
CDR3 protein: CASTGDRGNYGYTF
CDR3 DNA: TGTGCCAGCACAGGGGACAGGGGGAACTATGGCTACACCTTC

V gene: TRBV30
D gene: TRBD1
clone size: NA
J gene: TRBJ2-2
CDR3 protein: CASSKGTQGARTGELFF
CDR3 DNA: TGTGCCTCGTCGAAGGGTACACAGGGGGCAAGGACCGGGGAGCTGTTTTTT

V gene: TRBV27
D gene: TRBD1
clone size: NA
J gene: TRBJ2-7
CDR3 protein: CASSLSGQGASEQYF
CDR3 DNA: TGTGCCAGCAGTTTATCCGGACAGGGGGCATCCGAGCAGTACTTC

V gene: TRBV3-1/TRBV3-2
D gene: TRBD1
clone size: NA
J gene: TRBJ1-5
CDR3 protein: CASSRTGGVEPQHF
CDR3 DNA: TGTGCCAGCAGCAGAACAGGGGGCGTTGAGCCCCAGCATTTT

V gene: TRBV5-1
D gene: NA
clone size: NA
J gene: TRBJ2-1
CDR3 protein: CASSLSVNEQFF
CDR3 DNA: TGCGCCAGCAGTTTATCGGTCAATGAGCAGTTCTTC

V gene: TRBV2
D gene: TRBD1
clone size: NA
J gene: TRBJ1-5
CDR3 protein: CASSAVLTGGNQPQHF
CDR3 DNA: TGTGCCAGCAGTGCAGTGTTGACAGGGGGGAATCAGCCCCAGCATTTT

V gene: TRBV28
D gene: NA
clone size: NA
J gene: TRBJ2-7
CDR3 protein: CASTQGGADKKQYF
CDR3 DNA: TGTGCCAGCACACAGGGGGGGGCCGATAAGAAGCAGTACTTC

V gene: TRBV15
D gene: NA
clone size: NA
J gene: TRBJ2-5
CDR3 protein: CATSRPQGRVETQYF
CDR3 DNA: TGTGCCACCAGCAGACCCCAGGGGAGGGTGGAGACCCAGTACTTC

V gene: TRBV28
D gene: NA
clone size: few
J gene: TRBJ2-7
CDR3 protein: CASSPAVSYEQYF
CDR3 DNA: TGTGCCAGCAGCCCAGCGGTCTCCTACGAGCAGTACTTC

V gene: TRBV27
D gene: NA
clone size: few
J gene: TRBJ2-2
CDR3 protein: CASTWRRGNTGELFF
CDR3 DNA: TGTGCCAGCACTTGGCGCAGGGGCAACACCGGGGAGCTGTTTTTT

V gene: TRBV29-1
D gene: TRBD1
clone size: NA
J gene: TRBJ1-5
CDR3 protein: CSAQTGVGQPQHF
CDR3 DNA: TGCAGCGCTCAAACAGGGGTTGGGCAGCCCCAGCATTTT

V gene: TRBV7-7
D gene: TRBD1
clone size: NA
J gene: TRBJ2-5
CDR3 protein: CASSLGDRDQETQYF
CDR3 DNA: TGTGCTAGCAGCTTAGGGGACAGGGACCAAGAGACCCAGTACTTC

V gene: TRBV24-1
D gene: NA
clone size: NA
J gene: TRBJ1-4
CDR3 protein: CATTGSTADEKLFF
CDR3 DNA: TGTGCCACTACAGGGTCCACGGCGGATGAAAAACTGTTTTTT